These 26 T cell receptor beta chains share one sample of origin, sequenced in a study of human T cells and chemical hapten exposure. Time point noted: patch test 2, 6 weeks after DPC sensitization. Stated treatment: therapeutic diphenylcyclopropenone sensitization with weekly scalp DPC. A single record per CDR3 protein comes from TCRdb applying MiXCR to the RACE reads. Among a few hundred thousand distinct CDR3 sequences, nearly 6.5% were seen once, and the ten largest hold about 5%. The sequenced sample was whole blood, obtained in connection with sensitization to the hapten diphenylcyclopropenone (DPC). These receptors came from a woman younger than 30 with alopecia areata. Some clones in this sample may be carry-over from other donors' samples.

This clonotype was seen many times. V gene TRBV2 combines with J gene TRBJ1-5, with a tentative D call TRBD1 (6 bases). Trimming took off 6 bases at V and 11 bases at J, with 17 bases between the two ends. The CDR3 runs to 13 residues. Germline V gives CDR1 SNHLY, CDR2 FYNNEI. For the CDR3, the DNA is TGTGCCAGCAGAGGACAGCCACAATCGGCCCAGCATTTT. Translation gives CASRGQPQSAQHF.

This clonotype was seen ten or more times. The chain couples TRBV20-1 to TRBJ1-5; TRBD1 matches 7 bases. The CDR3 is 13 residues long. Germline V CDR1 and CDR2: DFQATT, SNEGSKA (reference sequence). J gave up 6 bases and V 1 base, and 3 bases lay outside the gene matches. The CDR3: CSARAQGSQPQHF. DNA for the CDR3: TGCAGTGCTAGAGCACAGGGGAGTCAGCCCCAGCATTTT.

This clonotype was counted between two and nine times. The chain recombines TRBV2 with TRBJ1-4; D not certain. V was cut by 8 bases and J by 4 bases, with 11 bases left in between. This CDR3 is built from 13 residues. Germline values: CDR1 SNHLY, CDR2 FYNNEI. This CDR3 reads CASLGSGNEKLFF. CDR3 in DNA: TGTGCCAGCTTGGGGTCCGGTAATGAAAAACTGTTTTTT. Full variable domain (outside the CDR3, taken from reference TRBV2 and TRBJ1-4): EPEVTQTPSHQVTQMGQEVILRCVPISNHLYFYWYRQILGQKVEFLVSFYNNEISEKSEIFDDQFSVERPDGSNFTLKIRSTKLEDSAMYFCASLGSGNEKLFFGSGTQLSVL.

As to this clonotype: One base away lies a much larger clone, so this may be a sequencing read error. The rearrangement links TRBV29-1 to TRBJ2-1, with D possibly matching TRBD1 (5 bases). In germline, CDR1 is SQVTM, CDR2 ANQGSEA. The CDR3 is 12 amino acids. Trimming took 7 bases from V and 8 from J, leaving 15 bases between them. CDR3 region: CSAGQSIYEQFF. The CDR3 region has the DNA TGCAGCGCTGGACAATCGATCTATGAGCAGTTCTTC.

In this sample, this clonotype turned up many times. This chain's CDR3 is CASSLGVHSPLHF. The CDR3 nucleotides read TGTGCCAGCAGCTTAGGTGTCCATTCACCCCTCCACTTT. This chain links TRBV7-2 with TRBJ1-6; D is undetermined. This CDR3 comprises 13 residues. Deletions cut 1 base from V and 8 bases from J, with 6 bases between. The V gene's germline CDR1 is SGHTA and CDR2 FQGNSA.

This clonotype was detected ten times or more. This chain uses TRBV7-2 with TRBJ1-3, with TRBD1 matching over 8 bases. Germline values: CDR1 SGHTA, CDR2 FQGNSA. CDR3 size: 15 residues. V was clipped by 2 bases and J by 4 bases; unmatched bases: 4. The CDR3, as DNA: TGTGCCAGCAGCTTAAGACAGGGGAGCGGAAACACCATATATTTT. As protein: CASSLRQGSGNTIYF.

The genes are TRBV7-3 and TRBJ2-1; 7 bases are a match to TRBD1. The CDR3 has 16 residues. Germline CDR1 is SGHTA and CDR2 is FQGTGA. Trimming took 4 bases from V and 9 from J; bases not matched to a gene: 15. The DNA of the CDR3 is TGTGCCAGCAGCTACCTTCGAGGACAGGTTTTGGGTGAGCAGTTCTTC. This gives the protein CASSYLRGQVLGEQFF.

This clonotype occurred a few times. CDR3 sequence reads: CASSPNEQYF. The CDR3 nucleotides read TGTGCCAGCAGCCCCAACGAGCAGTACTTC. This chain links TRBV7-9 with TRBJ2-7; no firm D call. CDR3 length equals 10 residues. Germline V gives CDR1 SEHNR, CDR2 FQNEAQ (reference sequence). Trimming pared 5 bases from V and 5 bases from J, leaving 4 bases between.

This clonotype was seen a few times. The J gene is TRBJ1-5, the V gene TRBV6-2 or TRBV6-3; TRBD1 is a possible D gene (6 bases). Germline CDR1 and CDR2: MNHEY and SVGEGT. The CDR3 is 14 amino acids. The V end lost 3 bases, the J end lost 5 bases, and 11 bases lay between the germline ends. The CDR3 region is CASSYKGVDQPQHF. The CDR3 DNA reads TGTGCCAGCAGTTATAAGGGGGTAGATCAGCCCCAGCATTTT.

The table lists this clonotype with a few counts. The chain recombines TRBV13 with TRBJ1-1; TRBD1 aligns across 9 bases. CDR3 size: 14 residues. The V gene end was trimmed by 5 bases and the J gene end by 6 bases; junction bases not matched to a gene: 7. Germline V gene data show CDR1 as PRHDT and CDR2 as FYEKMQ (reference sequence). CDR3 sequence: CASSRRDREAEAFF. The CDR3 bases are TGTGCCAGCAGCCGGCGGGACAGGGAAGCTGAAGCTTTCTTT.

This clonotype was recorded many times. The chain joins TRBV12-3 or TRBV12-4 to TRBJ1-2, with 8 bases aligning to TRBD1. This CDR3 has 16 amino acids. The V gene end was trimmed by 3 bases and the J gene end by 0 bases; junction bases not matched to a gene: 6. The CDR3 bases are TGTGCCAGCAGTTTGACAGGGGTCAGCCCTAACTATGGCTACACCTTC. Translation gives CASSLTGVSPNYGYTF.

Of note for this clonotype: Lacking the conserved final phenylalanine or tryptophan, this CDR3 likely reflects a read error. This chain uses TRBV7-2 with TRBJ2-5; no firm D call. This CDR3 contains 14 residues. Germline V gives CDR1 SGHTA, CDR2 FQGNSA. V lost 1 base and J lost 4, with 10 bases in between. Written as DNA, the CDR3 is TGTGCCAGCAGCTTAGAGACGACGCGAGAGACCCAGTACTCC. This codes for CASSLETTRETQYS.

The chain is built from TRBV27 and TRBJ1-6; the D gene is possibly TRBD1 (5 bases). The CDR3 length is 16 residues. CDR1 is MNHEY, CDR2 SMNVEV, per germline (reference sequence). V was clipped by 2 bases and J by 6 bases, with 14 bases between them. This CDR3 reads CASSLGRAPLNSPLHF. DNA of the CDR3: TGTGCCAGCAGTTTAGGCAGGGCCCCACTTAATTCACCCCTCCACTTT.

The chain uses TRBV7-2 and TRBJ2-1; D not resolved. The CDR3 extends over 19 amino acids. The germline V gene encodes CDR1 SGHTA and CDR2 FQGNSA. Deletions cut 5 bases from V and 0 bases from J, with 23 bases between. The CDR3 sequence is CASSLAPGPLLSSYNEQFF. As DNA, the CDR3 is TGTGCCAGCAGCCTGGCCCCTGGCCCTTTGCTTAGCTCCTACAATGAGCAGTTCTTC. The whole variable domain, remainder taken from reference TRBV7-2 and TRBJ2-1, is GAGVSQSPSNKVTEKGKDVELRCDPISGHTALYWYRQSLGQGLEFLIYFQGNSAPDKSGLPSDRFSAERTGGSVSTLTIQRTQQEDSAVYLCASSLAPGPLLSSYNEQFFGPGTRLTVL.

This chain joins TRBV5-1 and TRBJ2-7; 10 bases map to TRBD1. V gave up 4 bases and J gave up 7 bases; unmatched junction bases: 11. This CDR3 comprises 15 residues. Germline values: CDR1 SGHRS, CDR2 YFSETQ. This chain's CDR3 is CASSPPGTGESEQYF. The CDR3 DNA is TGCGCCAGCAGCCCGCCCGGGACAGGGGAAAGTGAGCAGTACTTC.

This clonotype was detected a few times. J is TRBJ2-5 and V is TRBV6-5, with D unresolved. This CDR3 is built from 12 residues. V was cut by 5 bases and J by 5 bases, with 9 bases left in between. Looked up from germline, CDR1 is MNHEY and CDR2 is SVGAGI. The DNA for the CDR3 is TGTGCCAGCAGTAGGAGTCTTGAGACCCAGTACTTC. Translating gives CASSRSLETQYF.

This clonotype was observed at least ten times. This chain uses TRBV7-2 with TRBJ1-2; the D is unclear. Trimming pared 5 bases from V and 5 bases from J, leaving 12 bases between. The germline V gene encodes CDR1 SGHTA and CDR2 FQGNSA. This CDR3 contains 13 residues. CDR3 in amino acids: CASSRSETYGYTF. CDR3 nucleotides: TGTGCCAGCAGCCGCTCCGAAACATATGGCTACACCTTC.

At least ten counts were recorded for this clonotype. The V call is TRBV12-3 or TRBV12-4, the J call TRBJ1-5; D call uncertain. The CDR3 spans 14 residues. The V and J ends lost 3 bases and 7 bases respectively, with 13 bases between them. DNA for the CDR3: TGTGCCAGCAGTTTGAGGGTCTTAGGCCAGCCCCAGCATTTT. Its protein product is CASSLRVLGQPQHF.

V and J are TRBV4-2 and TRBJ1-1; 11 positions agree with TRBD1. Germline values: CDR1 LGHNA, CDR2 YNFKEQ. The CDR3 is 15 residues long. V dropped 0 bases and J dropped 5; count of bases not matched to a gene: 2. The DNA for the CDR3 is TGTGCCAGCAGCCAAGACGGGACAGGGGGTACTGAAGCTTTCTTT. This encodes CASSQDGTGGTEAFF.

The table lists this clonotype with many counts. The CDR3 here is CASSLKGFGQPQHF. The CDR3 DNA reads as TGTGCCAGCAGTTTAAAAGGGTTCGGCCAGCCCCAGCATTTT. The chain recombines TRBV27 with TRBJ1-5; D not certain. Germline loops: CDR1 MNHEY, CDR2 SMNVEV (reference sequence). The V end was cut by 2 bases, the J end by 7 bases, with 12 bases between. The CDR3 spans 14 residues.

V is TRBV5-1 and J is TRBJ2-3; D ambiguous. Deletions cut 0 bases from V and 2 bases from J, with 10 bases between. Germline assignment: CDR1 SGHRS and CDR2 YFSETQ. This CDR3 has 15 residues. The CDR3: CASSLGNHATDTQYF. CDR3 nucleotide sequence: TGCGCCAGCAGCTTGGGTAACCACGCCACAGATACGCAGTATTTT.

The J gene is TRBJ2-7, the V gene TRBV28; possibly TRBD2 for D (7 bases). This CDR3 contains 18 residues. The V gene lost 1 base and the J gene lost 2 bases, with 21 bases spanning the gap. Germline lookup yields CDR1 MDHEN and CDR2 SYDVKM. The DNA of the CDR3 is TGTGCCAGCAGTTTATCGTTTTTTGGGGGGGCCAAGACCTACGAGCAGTACTTC. Encoded protein: CASSLSFFGGAKTYEQYF.

This chain joins TRBV2 and TRBJ2-1, with D perhaps matching TRBD2 (6 bases). Germline-derived CDR1 and CDR2 are SNHLY and FYNNEI. Trimming removed 6 bases at V and 7 bases at J, with 13 bases between. The CDR3 has 13 residues. The CDR3 sequence: CASSGESGNEQFF. In nucleotides, the CDR3 is TGTGCCAGCAGCGGTGAGAGCGGGAATGAGCAGTTCTTC.

This clonotype was picked up a small number of times. The V and J genes are TRBV29-1 and TRBJ2-6; D remains unclear. Germline CDR1 is SQVTM and CDR2 is ANQGSEA. V gave up 7 bases and J gave up 4 bases, with 14 bases separating them. This CDR3 is built from 14 residues. This CDR3 reads CSAHGLRGANVLTF. The CDR3 DNA sequence: TGCAGCGCCCATGGCCTGAGAGGGGCCAACGTCCTGACTTTC. Using reference TRBV29-1 and TRBJ2-6 for the parts outside the CDR3, the full variable domain is SAVISQKPSRDICQRGTSLTIQCQVDSQVTMMFWYRQQPGQSLTLIATANQGSEATYESGFVIDKFPISRPNLTFSTLTVSNMSPEDSSIYLCSAHGLRGANVLTFGAGSRLTVL.

The CDR3: CASSQAGLGGTDTQYF. The CDR3 region has the DNA TGCGCCAGCAGCCAAGCCGGGTTGGGGGGGACAGATACGCAGTATTTT. The genes are TRBV4-3 and TRBJ2-3; the match to TRBD2 covers 7 bases. This CDR3 is 16 amino acids long. Germline V lookup: CDR1 LGHNA, CDR2 YSLEER. V was pared by 1 base and J by 3 bases, with 7 bases of the junction left unmatched.

There are many counts of this clonotype. The V gene is TRBV3-1, the J gene TRBJ1-4, with D uncertain. Germline assignment: CDR1 LGHDT and CDR2 YNNKEL (reference sequence). The CDR3 has 14 residues. Trimming stripped 4 bases from V and 5 bases from J, with 11 bases between. CDR3: CASSRTVDNEKLFF. The CDR3 DNA reads as TGTGCCAGCAGCCGGACGGTAGACAATGAAAAACTGTTTTTT.